This TCR beta chain was sequenced for a study of cytomegalovirus exposure and HLA in healthy donors. The study, taken as a whole, reports: The authors listed 164 TCR beta chains as cytomegalovirus-associated.

Germline loops: CDR1 LGHNA, CDR2 YSLEER. The CDR3 spans 14 residues. V lost 0 bases to trimming and J lost 4 bases; unmatched junction nucleotides: 2. The PCR used 60 Vbeta and 13 Jbeta primers. Sequencing was performed with immunoSEQ multiplex PCR; in TCRdb, only in-frame clones are kept and a portion is missing. The table lists some 150,000 clones, about 71% of them singletons. A remark on this clone: The antigen is not known.

The receptor was isolated from a woman aged 25 to 45 in good health and CMV-seronegative. Material for sequencing was PBMCs. This chain joins TRBV4-3 and TRBJ1-1; 7 nucleotides match TRBD1. The CDR3 spells CASSQDRGFTEAFF. The CDR3 coding sequence is TGCGCCAGCAGCCAAGACAGGGGGTTCACTGAAGCTTTCTTT.